The 31 T cell receptor beta chains reported below all come from one sample, sequenced in a study of cytomegalovirus exposure and HLA in healthy donors. The study ran its PCR with 60 Vbeta and 13 Jbeta primers. Profiling relied on immunoSEQ multiplex PCR, and the TCRdb table lists in-frame clones only, not all of them. This sample has 150,000 or so clones, with 65% to 80% found just once. The specimen sequenced was PBMCs. These receptors originate from a man aged 18 to 29 in good health and CMV-seropositive.

The chain links TRBV4-1 to TRBJ2-7; D is unclear. The CDR3 is made up of 15 amino acids. Trimming took off 4 bases at V and 0 bases at J, with 13 bases between the two ends. The germline V gene encodes CDR1 MGHRA and CDR2 YSYEKL. CDR3 nucleotides: TGCGCCAGCAGCCCGCGAGAGCGAAGCTCCTACGAGCAGTACGTC. Residues: CASSPRERSSYEQYV.

V gene TRBV6-1 combines with J gene TRBJ1-4, with D perhaps matching TRBD1 (6 bases). The CDR3 is 15 residues long. Germline V lookup: CDR1 MNHNS, CDR2 SASEGT. The ends were cut back, 4 bases at V and 7 bases at J, with 16 bases in the middle. In DNA, the CDR3 is TGTGCCAGCAGTGGTACAGGGTCCGTAGGTGAAAAACTGTTTTTT. Translated: CASSGTGSVGEKLFF.

The sample holds a few counts of this clone. V gene TRBV6-1 combines with J gene TRBJ2-3, with TRBD2 as a possible D gene (7 bases). Germline values: CDR1 MNHNS, CDR2 SASEGT. This CDR3 comprises 15 residues. Deletions cut 2 bases from V and 6 bases from J, with 15 bases between. The CDR3 sequence is CASSERGGGLDTQYF. The CDR3 coding sequence is TGTGCCAGCAGTGAAAGGGGGGGAGGGTTGGATACGCAGTATTTT.

This clone was observed once. The chain couples TRBV2 to TRBJ2-1, with a tentative D call TRBD1 (5 bases). Germline V CDR1 and CDR2: SNHLY, FYNNEI. Trimming removed 6 bases at V and 0 bases at J, with 27 bases between. The CDR3 runs 20 residues. The CDR3 sequence: CASRFPAGQIQRYSYNEQFF. In DNA, the CDR3 is TGTGCCAGCAGATTCCCGGCAGGGCAAATACAGAGATACTCCTACAATGAGCAGTTCTTC. Looking up the rest from reference TRBV2 and TRBJ2-1 gives the full variable domain: EPEVTQTPSHQVTQMGQEVILRCVPISNHLYFYWYRQILGQKVEFLVSFYNNEISEKSEIFDDQFSVERPDGSNFTLKIRSTKLEDSAMYFCASRFPAGQIQRYSYNEQFFGPGTRLTVL.

The DNA of the CDR3 is TGTGCCAGCACCGCTCGGGTAGCGGGAGCCACAGATACGCAGTATTTT. This gives the protein CASTARVAGATDTQYF. The J gene is TRBJ2-3, the V gene TRBV2; 9 bases are shared with TRBD2. The germline V gene has CDR1 SNHLY and CDR2 FYNNEI. The CDR3 length is 16 residues. V trimming: 7 bases; J trimming: 2 bases; junction bases outside the gene matches: 10.

This rearrangement joins TRBV5-1 to TRBJ1-1; no reliable D call. The germline gives CDR1 SGHRS, CDR2 YFSETQ. The CDR3 has 14 amino acids. The V end lost 3 bases, the J end lost 1 base, and 10 bases lay between the germline ends. CDR3 DNA sequence: TGCGCCAGCAGCTCGCAAACTTCGAACACTGAAGCTTTCTTT. Protein sequence: CASSSQTSNTEAFF.

This clone showed up just a few times. The V call is TRBV6-4, the J call TRBJ1-1, with D possibly being TRBD1 (6 bases). V was shortened by 4 bases and J by 0 bases, with 9 bases between the two germline ends. Germline CDR1 is MRHNA and CDR2 is SNTAGT. The CDR3 is 14 amino acids. CDR3 bases: TGTGCCAGCAGTGCGGACAGTTTGAACACTGAAGCTTTCTTT. Protein: CASSADSLNTEAFF.

This sequence joins TRBV15 and TRBJ1-5; D ambiguous. This CDR3 is 15 amino acids long. Germline V gene lookup returns CDR1 LNHNV and CDR2 YYDKDF (reference sequence). Trimming removed 5 bases at V and 0 bases at J, with 11 bases between. Here the CDR3 DNA reads TGTGCCACCAGCTCCGCCCCTAATAGCAATCAGCCCCAGCATTTT. Amino acid sequence: CATSSAPNSNQPQHF.

J is TRBJ1-1 and V is TRBV28, with 7 bases lining up with TRBD1. The CDR3 spans 15 residues. Germline lookup yields CDR1 MDHEN and CDR2 SYDVKM. Trimming removed 2 bases from V and 6 bases from J; junction bases left unmatched: 9. The CDR3: CASSLIGGARPEAFF. The CDR3 DNA sequence: TGTGCCAGCAGTTTAATAGGGGGCGCGAGGCCTGAAGCTTTCTTT.

The chain is built from TRBV6-1 and TRBJ1-3; the match to TRBD1 covers 8 bases. This CDR3 spans 14 amino acids. The germline V gene encodes CDR1 MNHNS and CDR2 SASEGT. V shed 4 bases and J 4 bases; nucleotides not matched to a gene: 3. The CDR3 bases are TGTGCCAGCAGTGGGACAGGGTACGGAAACACCATATATTTT. Its translation: CASSGTGYGNTIYF.

This clone was seen a few times. This chain connects TRBV6-1 to TRBJ2-7; 8 nucleotides line up with TRBD1. There are 13 residues in the CDR3. The trim removed 6 bases at V and 6 bases at J, leaving 7 bases unmatched. The germline CDR1 and CDR2 sequences are MNHNS and SASEGT. The CDR3 loop is CASRRTGSAEQYV. As DNA, the CDR3 is TGTGCCAGCAGACGGACAGGGTCAGCCGAGCAGTACGTC.

The chain uses TRBV6-1 and TRBJ2-5, with TRBD1 matching 9 bases. J was trimmed by 4 bases and V by 2 bases; bases with no gene match: 11. Looked up from germline, CDR1 is MNHNS and CDR2 is SASEGT. This CDR3 has 17 residues. The CDR3 spells CASSESRIDRGLETQYF. For the CDR3, the DNA is TGTGCCAGCAGTGAAAGTAGAATTGACAGGGGGTTAGAGACCCAGTACTTC.

The chain combines TRBV11-3 with TRBJ2-7; TRBD2 matches 13 bases. J lost 6 bases, V lost 4 bases, and 9 bases had no gene match. The CDR3 sequence is 16 residues long. Germline V gives CDR1 SGHNT, CDR2 YENEEA. The chain's CDR3 is CASSSRTSGRGIEQYV. The CDR3 region has the DNA TGTGCCAGCAGCTCCAGGACTAGCGGGAGAGGAATCGAGCAGTACGTC.

The V and J genes are TRBV6-5 and TRBJ1-5; TRBD1 might be the D (6 bases). The V end lost 8 bases, the J end lost 6 bases, and 14 bases lay between the germline ends. The CDR3 is made up of 13 amino acids. Germline-derived CDR1 and CDR2 are MNHEY and SVGAGI. The CDR3 sequence: CASSLGQTQPQHF. The CDR3 nucleotides read TGTGCCAGCTCCCTCGGACAGACTCAGCCCCAGCATTTT.

The V and J genes are TRBV5-1 and TRBJ1-4; TRBD1 agrees at 9 bases. This CDR3 comprises 15 residues. From germline, CDR1 is SGHRS and CDR2 YFSETQ. V lost 4 bases, J lost 5 bases, and 6 bases stayed unmatched. The CDR3 DNA reads as TGCGCCAGCAGCCCCGGACAGGGGCAAAATGAAAAACTGTTTTTT. Translated: CASSPGQGQNEKLFF.

The chain carries TRBV6-1 and TRBJ2-5; TRBD1 might be the D (6 bases). Germline-derived CDR1 and CDR2 are MNHNS and SASEGT. CDR3 size: 15 residues. The ends were cut back, 7 bases at V and 5 bases at J, with 20 bases in the middle. CDR3 DNA: TGTGCCAGCACTGAGCCGGGACATATTGAGGAGACCCAGTACTTC. It is translated as CASTEPGHIEETQYF.

The chain recombines TRBV5-4 with TRBJ1-5; a weak D match, TRBD1 (5 bases). The length of the CDR3 is 14 residues. Germline V gene data show CDR1 as SGHNT and CDR2 as YYREEE (reference sequence). The V gene lost 1 base and the J gene lost 1 base, with 6 bases spanning the gap. The CDR3 sequence is CASSLPGSNQPQHF. The CDR3 nucleotides read TGTGCCAGCAGCTTGCCAGGGAGCAATCAGCCCCAGCATTTT.

This clone was seen only a few times. The genes are TRBV11-3 and TRBJ2-7, with 7 positions matching TRBD1. Germline lookup yields CDR1 SGHNT and CDR2 YENEEA. V was pared by 1 base and J by 3 bases, with 3 bases of the junction left unmatched. The CDR3 loop spans 14 amino acids. The CDR3 DNA reads TGTGCCAGCAGCTTAGGCCCAGGGGGCTACGAGCAGTACGTC. This sequence encodes CASSLGPGGYEQYV.

The chain has TRBV5-1 and TRBJ1-2, with 9 positions matching TRBD1. The CDR3 spans 15 residues. V was clipped by 4 bases and J by 4 bases; unmatched bases: 8. The germline gives CDR1 SGHRS, CDR2 YFSETQ. The DNA of the CDR3 is TGCGCCAGCAGCCCAGGACAGGGGAAGGGCTATGGCTACACCTTC. As protein: CASSPGQGKGYGYTF.

The V call is TRBV7-9, the J call TRBJ1-2, with D perhaps matching TRBD1 (6 bases). Trimming pared 5 bases from V and 6 bases from J, leaving 16 bases between. CDR1 and CDR2 from the germline V gene are SEHNR and FQNEAQ (reference sequence). The CDR3 covers 14 residues. CDR3 nucleotides: TGTGCCAGCAGCCCTGGACAGAAAGATCATGGCTACACCTTC. It codes for CASSPGQKDHGYTF.

V and J are TRBV19 and TRBJ2-2; D is unresolved. CDR1 and CDR2 (germline): LNHDA, SQIVND (reference sequence). Trimming removed 10 bases from V and 0 bases from J, with 15 bases in between. The CDR3 spans 15 residues. CDR3 DNA sequence: TGTGCCACCCGCAGAGGCGGCACGAACACCGGGGAGCTGTTTTTT. It codes for CATRRGGTNTGELFF. Supplemented by reference TRBV19 and TRBJ2-2, the full variable domain reads DGGITQSPKYLFRKEGQNVTLSCEQNLNHDAMYWYRQDPGQGLRLIYYSQIVNDFQKGDIAEGYSVSREKKESFPLTVTSAQKNPTAFYLCATRRGGTNTGELFFGEGSRLTVL.

This clone was counted a single time. The chain recombines TRBV6-5 with TRBJ1-6; TRBD1 matches 10 bases. CDR1 and CDR2 (germline): MNHEY, SVGAGI. V trimming: 5 bases; J trimming: 7 bases; junction bases outside the gene matches: 5. CDR3 length equals 15 residues. DNA for the CDR3: TGTGCCAGCAGTCGATCGGACAGGGGGAATTCACCCCTCCACTTT. This encodes CASSRSDRGNSPLHF.

The rearrangement joins TRBV30 to TRBJ1-1; D might be TRBD1 (5 bases). Deletions cut 4 bases from V and 1 base from J, with 13 bases between. There are 14 residues in the CDR3. Per the germline V gene, CDR1 is GTSNPN and CDR2 is SVGIG (reference sequence). The CDR3 region has the DNA TGTGCCTGGATGGGGGGACTCCGGAACACTGAAGCTTTCTTT. Translation: CAWMGGLRNTEAFF.

The rearrangement links TRBV6-5 to TRBJ1-2; TRBD1 aligns across 7 bases. The CDR3 totals 13 residues. V dropped 6 bases and J dropped 2; count of bases not matched to a gene: 3. Per the germline V gene, CDR1 is MNHEY and CDR2 is SVGAGI. The CDR3 region has the DNA TGTGCCAGCAGAAGGGGGCGAAACTATGGCTACACCTTC. This gives the protein CASRRGRNYGYTF.

The V and J genes are TRBV7-2 and TRBJ1-2; possibly TRBD1 for D (5 bases). The germline gives CDR1 SGHTA, CDR2 FQGNSA. Trimming removed 5 bases from V and 8 bases from J, with 12 bases in between. This CDR3 region has 12 residues. The CDR3 loop is CASSPGGRGYTF. DNA of the CDR3: TGTGCCAGCAGCCCCGGGGGGAGGGGCTACACCTTC.

V is TRBV5-6 and J is TRBJ1-2; no firm D call. This CDR3 has 15 residues. Germline CDR1 is SGHDT and CDR2 is YYEEEE. V lost 4 bases, J lost 4 bases, and 17 bases lay in between. The chain's CDR3 is CASSHPGGLLYGYTF. The CDR3 coding sequence is TGTGCCAGCAGCCACCCAGGAGGGCTACTCTATGGCTACACCTTC.

This clone was seen more than once but under ten times. The genes are TRBV15 and TRBJ1-1; possibly TRBD1 for D (5 bases). Germline V gene lookup returns CDR1 LNHNV and CDR2 YYDKDF (reference sequence). This CDR3 has 14 amino acids. V was cut by 4 bases and J by 10 bases, with 19 bases left in between. The CDR3 is CATSIPVGESGAFF. The CDR3, as DNA: TGTGCCACCAGCATTCCTGTAGGGGAATCTGGAGCTTTCTTT. The full variable domain, completed using reference TRBV15 and TRBJ1-1, is DAMVIQNPRYQVTQFGKPVTLSCSQTLNHNVMYWYQQKSSQAPKLLFHYYDKDFNNEADTPDNFQSRRPNTSFCFLDIRSPGLGDTAMYLCATSIPVGESGAFFGQGTRLTVV.

The chain employs TRBV7-2 and TRBJ2-3, with D possibly TRBD2 on 6 matching bases. V was pared by 3 bases and J by 3 bases, with 10 bases between. The CDR3 has 14 amino acids. CDR1 is SGHTA and CDR2 is FQGNSA in the germline V gene. CDR3 sequence: CASSFAGTTDTQYF. Written as DNA, the CDR3 is TGTGCCAGCAGCTTCGCCGGGACTACAGATACGCAGTATTTT. The variable domain in full, completed from reference TRBV7-2 and TRBJ2-3, reads GAGVSQSPSNKVTEKGKDVELRCDPISGHTALYWYRQSLGQGLEFLIYFQGNSAPDKSGLPSDRFSAERTGGSVSTLTIQRTQQEDSAVYLCASSFAGTTDTQYFGPGTRLTVL.

This clone was found a few times. This chain joins TRBV30 and TRBJ2-7, with D unresolved. The ends were cut back, 6 bases at V and 0 bases at J, with 12 bases in the middle. CDR3 size: 13 residues. Germline lookup yields CDR1 GTSNPN and CDR2 SVGIG (reference sequence). The CDR3 sequence is CACDWPSSYEQYV. The DNA of the CDR3 is TGTGCCTGCGACTGGCCGAGCTCCTACGAGCAGTACGTC.

The chain couples TRBV10-3 to TRBJ2-2; D is possibly TRBD1 (6 bases). V was clipped by 2 bases and J by 6 bases, with 16 bases between them. Germline lookup yields CDR1 ENHRY and CDR2 SYGVKD. This CDR3 has 16 residues. CDR3 sequence reads: CAISENLGGSAGELFF. In DNA form, the CDR3 reads TGTGCCATCAGTGAGAATCTAGGGGGATCAGCCGGGGAGCTGTTTTTT.

This rearrangement joins TRBV2 to TRBJ2-3; 14 bases match TRBD2. Germline V gene lookup returns CDR1 SNHLY and CDR2 FYNNEI. The junction had 6 bases not matched to a gene; V was cut back by 8 bases and J by 2 bases. CDR3 size: 16 residues. CDR3 coding DNA: TGTGCCAGCTTTGGACTAGCGGGAGGCACCACAGATACGCAGTATTTT. Its translation: CASFGLAGGTTDTQYF. Drawing the rest from reference TRBV2 and TRBJ2-3, the complete variable domain is EPEVTQTPSHQVTQMGQEVILRCVPISNHLYFYWYRQILGQKVEFLVSFYNNEISEKSEIFDDQFSVERPDGSNFTLKIRSTKLEDSAMYFCASFGLAGGTTDTQYFGPGTRLTVL.